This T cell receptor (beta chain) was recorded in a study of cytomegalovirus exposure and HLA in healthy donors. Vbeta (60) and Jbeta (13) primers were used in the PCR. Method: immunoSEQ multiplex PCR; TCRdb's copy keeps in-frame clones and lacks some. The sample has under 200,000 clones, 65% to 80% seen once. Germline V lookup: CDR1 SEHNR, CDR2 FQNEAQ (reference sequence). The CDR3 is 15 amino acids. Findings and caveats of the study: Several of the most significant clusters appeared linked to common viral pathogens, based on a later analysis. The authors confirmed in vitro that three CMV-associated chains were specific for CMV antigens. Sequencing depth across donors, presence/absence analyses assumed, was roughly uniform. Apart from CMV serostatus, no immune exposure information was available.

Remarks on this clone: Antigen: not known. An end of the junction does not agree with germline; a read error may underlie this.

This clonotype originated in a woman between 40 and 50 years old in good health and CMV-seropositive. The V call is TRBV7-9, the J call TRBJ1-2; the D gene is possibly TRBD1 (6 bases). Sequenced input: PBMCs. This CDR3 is CSSSQGQQPNYGYTF. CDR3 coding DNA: TGTTCCAGCAGCCAAGGACAGCAACCTAACTATGGCTACACCTTC.